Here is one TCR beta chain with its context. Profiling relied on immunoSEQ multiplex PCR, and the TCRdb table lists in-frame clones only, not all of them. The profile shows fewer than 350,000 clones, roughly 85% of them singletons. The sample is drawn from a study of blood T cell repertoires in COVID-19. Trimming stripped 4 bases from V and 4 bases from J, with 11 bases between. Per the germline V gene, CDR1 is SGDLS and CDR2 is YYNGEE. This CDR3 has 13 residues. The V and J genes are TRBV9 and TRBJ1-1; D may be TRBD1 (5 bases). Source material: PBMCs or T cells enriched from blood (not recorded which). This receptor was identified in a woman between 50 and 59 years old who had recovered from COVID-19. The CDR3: CASSTGLTTEAFF. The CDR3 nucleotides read TGTGCCAGCAGCACGGGACTGACCACTGAAGCTTTCTTT. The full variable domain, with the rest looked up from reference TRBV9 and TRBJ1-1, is DSGVTQTPKHLITATGQRVTLRCSPRSGDLSVYWYQQSLDQGLQFLIQYYNGEERAKGNILERFSAQQFPDLHSELNLSSLELGDSALYFCASSTGLTTEAFFGQGTRLTVV.